This T cell receptor (beta chain) was observed in a study of T cell responses to AZD1222 COVID-19 vaccine. Study-wide findings and caveats: Females made up more of the donors, who were largely white British, and clonal diversity may have come out too low. Spike-spanning, vaccine-associated CD4 TCRs were dominant at 160-218 and 743-854.

The CDR3 loop spans 15 amino acids. The germline V gene has CDR1 MNHEY and CDR2 SVGAGI. J lost 1 base, V lost 8 bases, and 6 bases had no gene match. Comments on this clone: No antigen is known for it.

Some clones are missing from TCRdb's copy, which holds only in-frame ones; the method was immunoSEQ multiplex PCR. The data contain about 140,000 clones, roughly 90% of them singletons. The TCR originated in an adult who received the AZD1222 COVID-19 vaccine. The chain carries TRBV6-5 and TRBJ1-1, with 11 nucleotides matching TRBD1. This specimen was peripheral blood, taken 28 days after the second AZD1222 dose. CDR3 protein: CASGQGASRNTEAFF. CDR3 bases: TGTGCCAGCGGACAGGGGGCATCGAGGAACACTGAAGCTTTCTTT.